This T cell receptor (beta chain) was captured by sequencing in a study of spatial heterogeneity in lung cancer. As for the study in general: Available follow-up PBMC samples, collected a median of about two years post-resection, were sequenced.

Specified time point: blood at routine non-recurrence follow-up after resection. Germline CDR1 DFQATT, CDR2 SNEGSKA (reference sequence). Trimming removed 0 bases from V and 5 bases from J; junction bases left unmatched: 1. This CDR3 comprises 13 residues. A single record per CDR3 protein comes from TCRdb applying MiXCR to the 5' RACE reads. The table lists tens of thousands of distinct CDR3 sequences, approximately 19% of them singletons. This specimen was PBMCs, taken at follow-up. The V and J genes are TRBV20-1 and TRBJ2-3; 8 nucleotides agree with TRBD1. This sequence was found in a male donor with early-stage non-small cell lung cancer. The CDR3 nucleotides are TGCAGTGCTAGAGAACAGGGGGTAGATACGCAGTATTTT. Translated, it gives CSAREQGVDTQYF.